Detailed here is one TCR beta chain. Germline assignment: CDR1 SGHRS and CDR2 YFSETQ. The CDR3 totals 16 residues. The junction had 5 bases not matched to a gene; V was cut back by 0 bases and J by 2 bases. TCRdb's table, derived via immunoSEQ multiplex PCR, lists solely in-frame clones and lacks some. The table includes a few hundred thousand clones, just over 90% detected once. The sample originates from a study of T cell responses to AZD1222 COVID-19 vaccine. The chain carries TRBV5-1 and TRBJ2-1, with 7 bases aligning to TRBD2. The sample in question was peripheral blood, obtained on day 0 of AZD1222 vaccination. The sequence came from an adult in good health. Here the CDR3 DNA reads TGCGCCAGCAGCTTGGTCAGCGGGGCTACCTACAATGAGCAGTTCTTC. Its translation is CASSLVSGATYNEQFF.